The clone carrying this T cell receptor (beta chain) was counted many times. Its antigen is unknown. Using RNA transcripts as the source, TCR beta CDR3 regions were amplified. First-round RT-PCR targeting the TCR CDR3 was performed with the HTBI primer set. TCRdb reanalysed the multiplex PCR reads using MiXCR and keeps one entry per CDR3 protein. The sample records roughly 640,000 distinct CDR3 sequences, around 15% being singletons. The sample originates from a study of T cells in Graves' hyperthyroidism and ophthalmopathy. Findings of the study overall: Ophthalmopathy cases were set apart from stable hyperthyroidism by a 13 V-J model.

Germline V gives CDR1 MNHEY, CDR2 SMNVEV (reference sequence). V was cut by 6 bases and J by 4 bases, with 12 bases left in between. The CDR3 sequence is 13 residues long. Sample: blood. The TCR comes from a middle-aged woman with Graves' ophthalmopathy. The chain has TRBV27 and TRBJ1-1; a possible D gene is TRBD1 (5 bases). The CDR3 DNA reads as TGTGCCAGCAGCTTAAGCGGGGGCACTGAAGCTTTCTTT. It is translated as CASSLSGGTEAFF.